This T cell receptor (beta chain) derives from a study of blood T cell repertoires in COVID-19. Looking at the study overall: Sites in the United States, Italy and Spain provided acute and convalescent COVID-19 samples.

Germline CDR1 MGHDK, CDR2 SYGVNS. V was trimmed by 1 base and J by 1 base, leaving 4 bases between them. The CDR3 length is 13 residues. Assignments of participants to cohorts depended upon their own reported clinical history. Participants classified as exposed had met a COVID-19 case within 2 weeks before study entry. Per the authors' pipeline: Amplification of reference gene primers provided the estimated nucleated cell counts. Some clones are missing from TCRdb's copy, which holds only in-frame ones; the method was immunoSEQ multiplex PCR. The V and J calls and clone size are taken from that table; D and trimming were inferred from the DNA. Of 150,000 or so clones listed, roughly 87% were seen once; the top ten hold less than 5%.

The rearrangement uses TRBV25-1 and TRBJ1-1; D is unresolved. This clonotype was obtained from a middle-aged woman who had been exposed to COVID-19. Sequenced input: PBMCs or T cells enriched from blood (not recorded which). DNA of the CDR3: TGTGCCAGCAGTGAATTGAGGAACACTGAAGCTTTCTTT. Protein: CASSELRNTEAFF.